The 4 T cell receptor beta chains reported below all come from one sample, sequenced in a study of blood T cell repertoires in COVID-19 (dated by TCRdb to 2020 to 2022). Libraries were prepared through the immunoSEQ multiplex PCR assay. Not all clones reach the TCRdb copy of this immuneACCESS table, which keeps in-frame sequences only. Checked studies attribute under half of the gap to unresolved V genes and leave the rest unexplained. The sample has some 280,000 clones on record, around four fifths of them singletons. About 4% of the sample is held by the ten biggest clonotypes. The sample consisted of peripheral blood. The receptors here all came from a woman aged 45 to 65 with active or convalescent COVID-19.

The V and J genes are TRBV6-4 and TRBJ2-1; 8 bases are shared with TRBD2. Trimming cost V 9 bases and J 4 bases; bases outside gene matches: 8. The germline gives CDR1 MRHNA, CDR2 SNTAGT. CDR3 length: 14 amino acids. Written as DNA, the CDR3 is TGTGCCAGGATCACTAGCGGCCAGTACAATGAGCAGTTCTTC. It yields the protein CARITSGQYNEQFF.

The chain carries TRBV19 and TRBJ1-2; 7 nucleotides line up with TRBD1. In germline, CDR1 is LNHDA, CDR2 SQIVND (reference sequence). Losses at the gene ends were 6 bases for V and 2 bases for J; bases not matched to a gene: 3. The CDR3 is made up of 13 amino acids. CDR3 loop: CASRLGQNYGYTF. In DNA form, the CDR3 reads TGTGCCAGTAGACTGGGACAGAACTATGGCTACACCTTC.

In regard to this clone: Other DNA sequences in the same sample also yield this CDR3. The V and J genes are TRBV6-5 and TRBJ2-5; 7 bases map to TRBD1. After removal of 5 bases from V and 3 bases from J, the junction contained 3 bases not matched to a gene. CDR1 and CDR2 (germline): MNHEY, SVGAGI. This CDR3 region has 13 residues. The CDR3 sequence: CASSPGTEETQYF. The DNA of the CDR3 is TGTGCCAGCAGTCCCGGGACAGAAGAGACCCAGTACTTC.

The CDR3 DNA sequence: TGTGCCAGCAGTCAATGGGGGGAGGGTGAGAATGAGCAGTTCTTC. This codes for CASSQWGEGENEQFF. The chain employs TRBV5-6 and TRBJ2-1; 7 bases align to TRBD2. Germline V gene data show CDR1 as SGHDT and CDR2 as YYEEEE. This CDR3 is 15 amino acids long. With 5 bases clipped from V and 7 bases from J, the junction kept 12 bases outside the gene matches.